The following is a T cell receptor beta chain sequence with its context. The antigen remains unidentified. This entry is derived from a study of graft-versus-host responses after intestinal transplantation. Study in general: Every recipient had anti-thymocyte globulin induction and roughly three years of tacrolimus plus steroids. Findings of the study overall: Present in recipient marrow, GvH clones included some that appeared first in ileum or blood.

The data were produced by immunoSEQ multiplex PCR, yet TCRdb's version contains in-frame clones alone and is incomplete. The top ten clones hold over 0.4% of a sample with fewer than 85,000 clones, roughly 94% of them seen once. V shed 6 bases, J shed 0 bases, and the junction held 12 bases outside the gene matches. The germline V gene encodes CDR1 LNHDA and CDR2 SQIVND (reference sequence). The CDR3 totals 19 residues. The gene calls are TRBV19 and TRBJ2-1; 12 bases are shared with TRBD2. The TCR originated in a human donor who received an intestinal transplant. The sample was unstimulated CD8+ T cells sorted from spleen or lymph node cells, taken before intestinal transplant. CDR3 loop: CASSTETSGRWASYNEQFF. In DNA, the CDR3 is TGTGCCAGTAGCACAGAGACTAGCGGGAGATGGGCCTCCTACAATGAGCAGTTCTTC.